This T cell receptor (beta chain) was identified in a study of blood T cell repertoires in COVID-19. Turning to the study itself: Sources were T cells, B-cell-depleted T cells, or PBMCs; the material itself was cDNA or gDNA.

Assay: immunoSEQ multiplex PCR; the TCRdb copy retains only in-frame clones and omits some. The table lists over 90,000 clones, over 75% of them singletons, with about 20% in the top ten. Losses at the gene ends were 3 bases for V and 4 bases for J; bases not matched to a gene: 6. The germline V gene encodes CDR1 KGHSH and CDR2 LQKENI. The CDR3 length is 15 residues. The TCR was taken from a human donor in a cohort sampled during active COVID-19. The V and J genes are TRBV18 and TRBJ2-1; 7 positions agree with TRBD1. Sequenced sample: peripheral blood. The CDR3 loop reads CASSPTRTGYNEQFF. The CDR3 DNA follows: TGTGCCAGCTCACCCACGCGGACAGGATACAATGAGCAGTTCTTC.